This TCR beta chain was sequenced during a study of T cell clusters in autoimmune cytopenias. As for the study in general: TRB sequencing had a median about 52,000 reads and 2,000 to 2,500 distinct clonotypes per sample. General study points: TRB repertoire shifts in secondary cytopenia and chronic lymphocytic leukemia mostly reflected lymphoma, not autoimmunity.

TRB was amplified from roughly 250 ng of peripheral blood genomic DNA per sample. TRB was amplified by touch-down multiplex PCR, primer pools A and B combined. TCRdb re-called the multiplex PCR reads; one entry per CDR3 protein, DNA not given. The sample's table shows thousands of distinct CDR3 sequences. This CDR3 contains 14 residues. Germline V gene data show CDR1 as MNHNY and CDR2 as SVGAGI (reference sequence). This clonotype is medium-sized by frequency. Its antigen is not identified. This sample also belongs to another study, concerning T cell repertoires in aging, cancer and after chemotherapy. This second study notes: Over several months to years, re-sampled healthy donor repertoires clearly shared clones.

The sequence came from a human donor in good health. The V and J genes are TRBV6-6 and TRBJ2-5; TCRdb names TRBD1, which stays unverified in the absence of DNA. The specimen sequenced was peripheral blood. This CDR3 reads CASSSTGGRETQYF.